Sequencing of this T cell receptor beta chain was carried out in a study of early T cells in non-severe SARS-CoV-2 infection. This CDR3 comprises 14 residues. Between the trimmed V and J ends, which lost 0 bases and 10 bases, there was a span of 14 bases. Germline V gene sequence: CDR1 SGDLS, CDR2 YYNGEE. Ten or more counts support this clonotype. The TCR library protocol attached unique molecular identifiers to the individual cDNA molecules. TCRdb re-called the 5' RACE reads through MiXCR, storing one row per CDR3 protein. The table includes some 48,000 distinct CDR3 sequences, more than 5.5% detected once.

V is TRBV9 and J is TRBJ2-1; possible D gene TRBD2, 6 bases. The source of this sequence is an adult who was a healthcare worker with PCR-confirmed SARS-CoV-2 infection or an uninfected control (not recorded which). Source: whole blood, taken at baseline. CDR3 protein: CASSVGSSGREQFF. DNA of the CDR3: TGTGCCAGCAGCGTAGGATCGAGCGGGCGCGAGCAGTTCTTC.